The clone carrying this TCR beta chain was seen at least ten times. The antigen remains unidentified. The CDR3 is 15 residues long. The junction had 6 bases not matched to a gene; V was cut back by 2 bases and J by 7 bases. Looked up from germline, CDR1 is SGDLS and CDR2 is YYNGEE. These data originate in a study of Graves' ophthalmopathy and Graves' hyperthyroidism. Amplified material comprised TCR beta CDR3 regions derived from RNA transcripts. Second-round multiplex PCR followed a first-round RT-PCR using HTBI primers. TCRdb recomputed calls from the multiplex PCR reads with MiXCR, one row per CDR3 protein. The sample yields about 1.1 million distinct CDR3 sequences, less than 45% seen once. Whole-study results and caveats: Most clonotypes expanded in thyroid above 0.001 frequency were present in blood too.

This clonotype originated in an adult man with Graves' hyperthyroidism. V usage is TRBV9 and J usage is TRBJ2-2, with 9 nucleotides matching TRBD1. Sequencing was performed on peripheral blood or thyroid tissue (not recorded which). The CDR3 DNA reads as TGTGCCAGCAGCGTCACCGGGACAGGGAACGGGGAGCTGTTTTTT. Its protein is CASSVTGTGNGELFF.